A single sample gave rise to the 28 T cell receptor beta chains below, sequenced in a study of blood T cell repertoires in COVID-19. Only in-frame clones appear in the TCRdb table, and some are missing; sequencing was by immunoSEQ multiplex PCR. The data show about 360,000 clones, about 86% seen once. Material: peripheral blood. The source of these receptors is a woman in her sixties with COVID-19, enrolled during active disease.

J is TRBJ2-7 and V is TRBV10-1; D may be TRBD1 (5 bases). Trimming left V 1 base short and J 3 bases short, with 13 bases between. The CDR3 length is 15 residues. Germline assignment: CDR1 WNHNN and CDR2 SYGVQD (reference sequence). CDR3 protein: CASSEWSGSFYEQYF. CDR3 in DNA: TGCGCCAGCAGTGAGTGGTCAGGGTCCTTCTACGAGCAGTACTTC.

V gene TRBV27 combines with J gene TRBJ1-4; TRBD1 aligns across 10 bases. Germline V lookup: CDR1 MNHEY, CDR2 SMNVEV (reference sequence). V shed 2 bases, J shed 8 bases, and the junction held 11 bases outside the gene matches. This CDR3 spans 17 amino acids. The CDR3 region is CASSLSRQGASSEKLFF. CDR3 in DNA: TGTGCCAGCAGTTTAAGTCGACAGGGGGCTTCGTCGGAAAAACTGTTTTTT.

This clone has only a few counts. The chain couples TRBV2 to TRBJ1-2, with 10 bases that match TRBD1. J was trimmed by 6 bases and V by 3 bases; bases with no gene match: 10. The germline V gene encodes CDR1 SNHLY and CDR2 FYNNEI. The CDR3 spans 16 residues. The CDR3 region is CASSDETGGVLHGYTF. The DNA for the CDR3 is TGTGCCAGCAGTGACGAGACAGGGGGCGTTCTACATGGCTACACCTTC. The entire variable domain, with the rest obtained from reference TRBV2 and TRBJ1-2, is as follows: EPEVTQTPSHQVTQMGQEVILRCVPISNHLYFYWYRQILGQKVEFLVSFYNNEISEKSEIFDDQFSVERPDGSNFTLKIRSTKLEDSAMYFCASSDETGGVLHGYTFGSGTRLTVV.

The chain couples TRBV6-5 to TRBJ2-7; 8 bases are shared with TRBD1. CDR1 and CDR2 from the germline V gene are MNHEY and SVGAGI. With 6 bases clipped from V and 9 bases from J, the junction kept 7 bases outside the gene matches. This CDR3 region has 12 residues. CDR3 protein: CASRDRVIGQYF. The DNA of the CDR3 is TGTGCCAGCAGGGACAGGGTAATTGGGCAGTACTTC.

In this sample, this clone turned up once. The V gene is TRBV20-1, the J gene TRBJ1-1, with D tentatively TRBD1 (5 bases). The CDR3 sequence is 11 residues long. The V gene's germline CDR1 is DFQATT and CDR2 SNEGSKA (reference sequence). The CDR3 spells CSQGGGGEAFF. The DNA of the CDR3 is TGCAGCCAGGGAGGCGGCGGTGAAGCTTTCTTT.

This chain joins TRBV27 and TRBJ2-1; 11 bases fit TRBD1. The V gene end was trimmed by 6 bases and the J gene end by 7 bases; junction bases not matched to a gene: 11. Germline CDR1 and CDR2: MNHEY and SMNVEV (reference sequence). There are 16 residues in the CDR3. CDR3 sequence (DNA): TGTGCCAGCAGCCTCGTCTTCGGGACAGGGGGGAATGAGCAGTTCTTC. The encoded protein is CASSLVFGTGGNEQFF.

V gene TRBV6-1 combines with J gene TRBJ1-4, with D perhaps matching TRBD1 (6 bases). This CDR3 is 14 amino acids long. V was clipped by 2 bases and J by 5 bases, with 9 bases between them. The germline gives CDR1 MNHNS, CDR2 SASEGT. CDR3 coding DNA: TGTGCCAGCAGTGAACAGGGGCGAAATGAAAAACTGTTTTTT. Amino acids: CASSEQGRNEKLFF.

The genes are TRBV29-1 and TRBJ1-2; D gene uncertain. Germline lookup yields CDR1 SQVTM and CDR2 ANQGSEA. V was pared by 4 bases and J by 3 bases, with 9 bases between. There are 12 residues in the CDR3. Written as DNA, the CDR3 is TGCAGCGTTGTAGGACTGGACTATGGCTACACCTTC. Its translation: CSVVGLDYGYTF.

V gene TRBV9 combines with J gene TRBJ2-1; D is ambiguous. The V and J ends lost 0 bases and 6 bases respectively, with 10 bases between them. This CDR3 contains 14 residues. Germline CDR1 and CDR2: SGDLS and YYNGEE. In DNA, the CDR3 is TGTGCCAGCAGCGTAGTGACTTCTAGCAATGAGCAGTTCTTC. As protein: CASSVVTSSNEQFF.

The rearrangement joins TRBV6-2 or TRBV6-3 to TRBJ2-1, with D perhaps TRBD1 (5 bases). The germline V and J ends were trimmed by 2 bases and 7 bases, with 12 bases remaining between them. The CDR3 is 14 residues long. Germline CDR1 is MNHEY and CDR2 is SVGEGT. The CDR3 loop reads CASSYRRDGNEQFF. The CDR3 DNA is TGTGCCAGCAGTTACCGCAGGGATGGGAATGAGCAGTTCTTC.

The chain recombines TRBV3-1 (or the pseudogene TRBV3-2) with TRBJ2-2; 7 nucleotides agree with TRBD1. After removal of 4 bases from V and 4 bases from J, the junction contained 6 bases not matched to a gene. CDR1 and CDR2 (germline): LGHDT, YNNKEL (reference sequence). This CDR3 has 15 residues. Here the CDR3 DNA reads TGTGCCAGCAGCCTGACAGGGTTGGGCACCGGGGAGCTGTTTTTT. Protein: CASSLTGLGTGELFF.

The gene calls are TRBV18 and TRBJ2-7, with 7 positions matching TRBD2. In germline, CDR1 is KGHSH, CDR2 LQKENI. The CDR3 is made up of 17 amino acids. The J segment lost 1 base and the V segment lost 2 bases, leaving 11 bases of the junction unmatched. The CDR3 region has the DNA TGTGCCAGCTCACCAAGGAGATTAGCGGGTGAATCCTACGAGCAGTACTTC. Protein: CASSPRRLAGESYEQYF.

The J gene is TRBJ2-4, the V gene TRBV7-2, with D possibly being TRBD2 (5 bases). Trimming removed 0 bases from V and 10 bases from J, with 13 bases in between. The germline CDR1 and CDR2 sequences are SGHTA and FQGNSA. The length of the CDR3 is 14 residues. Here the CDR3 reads CASSLARAADIQYF. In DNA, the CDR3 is TGTGCCAGCAGCTTAGCGCGGGCAGCGGATATTCAGTACTTC. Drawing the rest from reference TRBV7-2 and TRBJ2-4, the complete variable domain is GAGVSQSPSNKVTEKGKDVELRCDPISGHTALYWYRQSLGQGLEFLIYFQGNSAPDKSGLPSDRFSAERTGGSVSTLTIQRTQQEDSAVYLCASSLARAADIQYFGAGTRLSVL.

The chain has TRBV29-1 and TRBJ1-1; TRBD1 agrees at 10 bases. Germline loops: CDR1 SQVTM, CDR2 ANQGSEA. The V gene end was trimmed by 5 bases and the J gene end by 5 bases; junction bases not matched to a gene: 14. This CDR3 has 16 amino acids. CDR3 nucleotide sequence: TGCAGCGTTAATATTCCGAGGACAGGGGGGAGGACTGAAGCTTTCTTT. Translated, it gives CSVNIPRTGGRTEAFF.

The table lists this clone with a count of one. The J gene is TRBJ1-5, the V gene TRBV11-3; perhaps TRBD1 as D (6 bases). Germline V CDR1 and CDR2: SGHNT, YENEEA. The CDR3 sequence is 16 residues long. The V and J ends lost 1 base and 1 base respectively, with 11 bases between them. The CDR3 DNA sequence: TGTGCCAGCAGCTTAGGGGCAGGGGCAAGCAATCAGCCCCAGCATTTT. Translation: CASSLGAGASNQPQHF.

The CDR3 region has the DNA TGTGCCAGCAGCTTAAGGGACAGGGATTCGGCTTTCTTT. Amino acid sequence: CASSLRDRDSAFF. The chain employs TRBV7-2 and TRBJ1-1; 9 bases align to TRBD1. Germline lookup yields CDR1 SGHTA and CDR2 FQGNSA. The CDR3 extends over 13 amino acids. Trimming removed 2 bases from V and 11 bases from J; junction bases left unmatched: 6.

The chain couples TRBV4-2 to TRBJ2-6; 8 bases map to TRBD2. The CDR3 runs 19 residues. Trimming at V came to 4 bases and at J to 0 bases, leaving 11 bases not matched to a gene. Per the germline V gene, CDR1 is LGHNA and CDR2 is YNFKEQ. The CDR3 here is CASSRPSGGFGSGANVLTF. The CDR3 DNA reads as TGTGCCAGCAGCCGCCCGAGCGGGGGCTTCGGCTCTGGGGCCAACGTCCTGACTTTC.

CDR3 DNA: TGTGCCAGCAGCAAAGAGGGGACTAGCGTTGGGGATACGCAGTATTTT. Translated, it gives CASSKEGTSVGDTQYF. The V and J genes are TRBV7-2 and TRBJ2-3; 10 nucleotides agree with TRBD2. The CDR3 runs 16 residues. Germline lookup yields CDR1 SGHTA and CDR2 FQGNSA. The V and J ends lost 5 bases and 6 bases, in that order; junction bases with no gene match: 11.

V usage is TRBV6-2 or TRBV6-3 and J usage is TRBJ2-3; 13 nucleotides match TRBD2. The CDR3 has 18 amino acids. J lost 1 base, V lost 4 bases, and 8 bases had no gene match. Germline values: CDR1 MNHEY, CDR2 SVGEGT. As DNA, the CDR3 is TGTGCCAGCAGTTTCACTAGCGGGGGGGGGATCGGCACAGATACGCAGTATTTT. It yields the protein CASSFTSGGGIGTDTQYF.

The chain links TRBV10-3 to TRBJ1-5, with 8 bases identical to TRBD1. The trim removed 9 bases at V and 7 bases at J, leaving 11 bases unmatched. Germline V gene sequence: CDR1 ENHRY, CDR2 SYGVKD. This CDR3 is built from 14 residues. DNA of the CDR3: TGTGCCATTTGCCCGGACAGGGATGGACAGCCCCAGCATTTT. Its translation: CAICPDRDGQPQHF.

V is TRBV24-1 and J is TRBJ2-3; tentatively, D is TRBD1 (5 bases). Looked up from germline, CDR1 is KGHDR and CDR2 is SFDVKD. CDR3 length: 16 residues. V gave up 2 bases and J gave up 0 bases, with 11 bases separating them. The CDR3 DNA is TGTGCCACCAGTGATTCCCAGGGCACTAGCACAGATACGCAGTATTTT. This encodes CATSDSQGTSTDTQYF.

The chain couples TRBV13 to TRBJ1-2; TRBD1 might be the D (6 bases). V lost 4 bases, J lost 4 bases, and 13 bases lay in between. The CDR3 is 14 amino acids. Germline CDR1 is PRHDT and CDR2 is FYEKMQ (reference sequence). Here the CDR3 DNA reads TGTGCCAGCAGCTCCTTACAGGGTGGCTATGGCTACACCTTC. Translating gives CASSSLQGGYGYTF.

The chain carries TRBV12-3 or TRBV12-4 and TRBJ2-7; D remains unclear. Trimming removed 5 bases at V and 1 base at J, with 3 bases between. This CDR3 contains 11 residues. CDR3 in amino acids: CASSTSYEQYF. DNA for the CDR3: TGTGCCAGCAGTACTTCCTACGAGCAGTACTTC.

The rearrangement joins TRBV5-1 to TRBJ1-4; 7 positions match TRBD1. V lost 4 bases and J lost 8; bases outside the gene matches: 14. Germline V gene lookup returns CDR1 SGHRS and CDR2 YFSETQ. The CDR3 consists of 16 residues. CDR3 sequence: CASSRRSGQFGEKLFF. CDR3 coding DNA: TGCGCCAGCAGCCGTCGTTCGGGACAGTTTGGCGAAAAACTGTTTTTT. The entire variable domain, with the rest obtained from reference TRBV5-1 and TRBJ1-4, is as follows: KAGVTQTPRYLIKTRGQQVTLSCSPISGHRSVSWYQQTPGQGLQFLFEYFSETQRNKGNFPGRFSGRQFSNSRSEMNVSTLELGDSALYLCASSRRSGQFGEKLFFGSGTQLSVL.

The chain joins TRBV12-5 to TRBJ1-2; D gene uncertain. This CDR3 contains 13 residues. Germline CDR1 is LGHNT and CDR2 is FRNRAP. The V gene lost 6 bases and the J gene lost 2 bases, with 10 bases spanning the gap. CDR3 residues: CASGLDMNYGYTF. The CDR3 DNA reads TGTGCTAGTGGCCTTGACATGAACTATGGCTACACCTTC. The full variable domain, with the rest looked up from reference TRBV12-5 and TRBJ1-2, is DARVTQTPRHKVTEMGQEVTMRCQPILGHNTVFWYRQTMMQGLELLAYFRNRAPLDDSGMPKDRFSAEMPDATLATLKIQPSEPRDSAVYFCASGLDMNYGYTFGSGTRLTVV.

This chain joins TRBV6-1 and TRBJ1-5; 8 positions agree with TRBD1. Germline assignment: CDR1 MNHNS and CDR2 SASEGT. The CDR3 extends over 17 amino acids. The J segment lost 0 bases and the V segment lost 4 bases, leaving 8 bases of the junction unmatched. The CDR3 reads CASSAYRGKGSNQPQHF. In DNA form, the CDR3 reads TGTGCCAGCAGTGCCTACAGGGGGAAGGGTAGCAATCAGCCCCAGCATTTT.

The CDR3, as DNA: TGTGCCAGCAGCAACGGGGTTCGTGGCTACACCTTC. The encoded protein is CASSNGVRGYTF. J is TRBJ1-2 and V is TRBV21-1. TRBV21-1 is an annotated pseudogene. The CDR3 extends over 12 amino acids.

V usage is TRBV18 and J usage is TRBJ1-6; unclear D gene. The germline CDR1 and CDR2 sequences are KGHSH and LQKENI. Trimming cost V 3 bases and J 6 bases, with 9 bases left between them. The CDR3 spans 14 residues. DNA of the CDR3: TGTGCCAGCTCACCGCCTAATTTTAATTCACCCCTCCACTTT. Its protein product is CASSPPNFNSPLHF.